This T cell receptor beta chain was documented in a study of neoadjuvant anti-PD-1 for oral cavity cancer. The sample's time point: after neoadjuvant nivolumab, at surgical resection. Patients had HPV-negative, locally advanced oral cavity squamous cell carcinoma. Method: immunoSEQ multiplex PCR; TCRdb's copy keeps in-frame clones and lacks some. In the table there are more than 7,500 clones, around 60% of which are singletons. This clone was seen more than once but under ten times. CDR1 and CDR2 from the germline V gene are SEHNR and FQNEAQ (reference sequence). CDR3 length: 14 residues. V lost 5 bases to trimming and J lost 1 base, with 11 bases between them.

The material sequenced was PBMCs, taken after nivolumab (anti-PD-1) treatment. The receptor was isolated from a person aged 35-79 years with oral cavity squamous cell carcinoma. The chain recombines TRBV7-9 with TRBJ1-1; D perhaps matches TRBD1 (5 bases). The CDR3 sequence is CASSPLGENTEAFF. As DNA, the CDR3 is TGTGCCAGCAGCCCGCTGGGGGAGAACACTGAAGCTTTCTTT.